The present T cell receptor beta chain was sequenced within a study of blood T cell repertoires in COVID-19. The overall study: Acute and convalescent COVID-19 samples came from the United States, Italy and Spain. PBMCs, B-cell-depleted T cells, or T cells provided the cDNA or gDNA that made up the material.

As handled by the study authors: Reference gene primers were amplified, and this amplification served to estimate nucleated cell counts. TCRdb keeps only in-frame clones here, not all; method: immunoSEQ multiplex PCR. That table supplies the V and J calls and clone size; D and trimming were determined from the DNA. The sample lists about 140,000 clones, roughly 84% occurring once. The CDR3 consists of 13 residues. The germline V gene has CDR1 MNHNS and CDR2 SASEGT. The V and J ends lost 10 bases and 4 bases respectively, with 11 bases between them. The sample was peripheral blood. This receptor was identified in a human donor in a cohort sampled during active COVID-19. The chain has TRBV6-1 and TRBJ1-6; the D is unclear. The CDR3 reads CATNRDYNSPLHF. For the CDR3, the DNA is TGTGCCACCAACCGGGATTATAATTCACCCCTCCACTTT.